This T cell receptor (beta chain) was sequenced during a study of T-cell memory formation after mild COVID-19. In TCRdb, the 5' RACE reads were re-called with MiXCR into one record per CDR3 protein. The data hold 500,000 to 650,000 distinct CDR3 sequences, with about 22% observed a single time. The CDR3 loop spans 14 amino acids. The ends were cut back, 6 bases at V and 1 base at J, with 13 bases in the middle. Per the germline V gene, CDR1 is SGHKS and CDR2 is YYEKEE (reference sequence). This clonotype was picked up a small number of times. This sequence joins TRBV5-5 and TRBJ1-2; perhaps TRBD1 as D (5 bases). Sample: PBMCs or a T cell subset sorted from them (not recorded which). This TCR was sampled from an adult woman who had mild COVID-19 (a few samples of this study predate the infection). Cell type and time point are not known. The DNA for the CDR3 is TGTGCCAGCAACCCGGATGGGGGTAACTATGGCTACACCTTC. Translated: CASNPDGGNYGYTF.